This T cell receptor beta chain is from a study of CD8 T cells in ankylosing spondylitis. Broader study findings: Clones linked to disease were reported to show significant enrichment in matched ankylosing spondylitis synovial fluid.

TCRdb used MiXCR to reprocess the 5' RACE reads, holding one entry per CDR3 protein. The data contain under 250,000 distinct CDR3 sequences, under 8.5% of them seen just once; the ten biggest clones take up roughly 4.9%. This clonotype was detected many times. The antigen is not known. Trimming took off 0 bases at V and 2 bases at J, with 7 bases between the two ends. Germline V gives CDR1 DFQATT, CDR2 SNEGSKA (reference sequence). The CDR3 has 13 residues. Sequenced sample: blood, either unsorted or a sorted T cell fraction (not recorded which). This sequence joins TRBV20-1 and TRBJ1-2, with a tentative D call TRBD1 (6 bases). The receptor was isolated from a female donor with ankylosing spondylitis or in good health (not recorded which). As DNA, the CDR3 is TGCAGTGCTAGAGACGGACAGAACTATGGCTACACCTTC. Its translation: CSARDGQNYGYTF.